A single sample is the source of the 25 T cell receptor beta chains below, sequenced in a study of T cell repertoires in cytomegalovirus infection. TCRdb itself ran the reads through MiXCR, one entry per CDR3 protein. The sample lists about 470,000 distinct CDR3 sequences; 40% to 50% were seen once. Their specific antigens are unknown. The material was cultured PBMCs, obtained from culture after CMV antigen stimulation. All receptors derive from a human donor in good health (CMV status not recorded). Some clones in this sample may be carry-over from other donors' samples.

The chain is built from TRBV20-1 and TRBJ2-7, with 7 nucleotides matching TRBD1. Germline CDR1 and CDR2: DFQATT and SNEGSKA (reference sequence). Unmatched junction bases numbered 5, after V lost 6 bases and J lost 0 bases. There are 13 residues in the CDR3. CDR3 residues: CSALTGDSYEQYF. CDR3 nucleotides: TGCAGTGCATTAACAGGGGACTCCTACGAGCAGTACTTC.

This clonotype was counted at least ten times. The V and J genes are TRBV7-2 and TRBJ2-3; possibly TRBD2 for D (5 bases). The CDR3 runs 13 residues. Trimming removed 3 bases from V and 6 bases from J, with 10 bases in between. In germline, CDR1 is SGHTA, CDR2 FQGNSA. CDR3 sequence reads: CASSFSPGDTQYF. The DNA of the CDR3 is TGTGCCAGCAGCTTCAGCCCGGGGGATACGCAGTATTTT.

The rearrangement uses TRBV9 and TRBJ2-1, with TRBD2 matching 9 bases. In germline, CDR1 is SGDLS, CDR2 YYNGEE. This CDR3 is built from 16 residues. Unmatched junction bases numbered 12, after V lost 3 bases and J lost 8 bases. CDR3 protein: CASSGRGAGGRDEQFF. The CDR3 DNA sequence: TGTGCCAGCAGCGGCAGAGGTGCGGGAGGGAGGGATGAGCAGTTCTTC.

CDR3 in amino acids: CATLRVSSGGNNEQFF. CDR3 sequence (DNA): TGTGCCACCCTCAGGGTCTCAAGCGGGGGAAACAATGAGCAGTTCTTC. The rearrangement uses TRBV15 and TRBJ2-1; TRBD2 agrees at 8 bases. V was pared by 8 bases and J by 5 bases, with 14 bases of the junction left unmatched. The V gene's germline CDR1 is LNHNV and CDR2 YYDKDF (reference sequence). CDR3 length: 16 residues.

This clonotype appeared a few times. This chain links TRBV7-2 with TRBJ2-6, with TRBD1 matching 9 bases. Germline V gene lookup returns CDR1 SGHTA and CDR2 FQGNSA. Germline trimming cut 8 bases from V and 13 bases from J; bases unmatched to any gene: 15. The CDR3 spans 15 residues. CDR3 in DNA: TGTGCCAGCGGATATGGACAGGGGAAAAAGGGGGTCCTGACTTTC. This sequence encodes CASGYGQGKKGVLTF.

This clonotype was seen a handful of times. V and J are TRBV5-4 and TRBJ2-7; 9 bases agree with TRBD2. Trimming cost V 7 bases and J 4 bases; bases outside gene matches: 6. The CDR3 loop spans 13 amino acids. Looked up from germline, CDR1 is SGHNT and CDR2 is YYREEE (reference sequence). The CDR3 reads CASRAGGRYEQYF. CDR3 sequence (DNA): TGTGCCAGCCGCGCGGGAGGGAGGTACGAGCAGTACTTC.

The gene calls are TRBV6-1 and TRBJ1-6, with 7 bases matching TRBD1. The V and J ends lost 5 bases and 10 bases, in that order; junction bases with no gene match: 5. Germline lookup yields CDR1 MNHNS and CDR2 SASEGT. The CDR3 length is 13 residues. CDR3 DNA: TGTGCCAGCAGTTCAGGGGGAGAATCACCCCTCCACTTT. It yields the protein CASSSGGESPLHF.

In this sample, this clonotype turned up once. The chain carries TRBV7-9 and TRBJ2-7; D is unresolved. This CDR3 contains 14 residues. The germline CDR1 and CDR2 sequences are SEHNR and FQNEAQ (reference sequence). V lost 1 base and J 5 bases, leaving 12 bases between the germline ends. The CDR3 nucleotides read TGTGCCAGCAGCTTAGTCCGGCAGGATCACGAGCAGTACTTC. It yields the protein CASSLVRQDHEQYF.

The chain employs TRBV6-2 or TRBV6-3 and TRBJ2-1; D perhaps matches TRBD2 (6 bases). From germline, CDR1 is MNHEY and CDR2 SVGEGT. V gave up 7 bases and J gave up 6 bases, with 10 bases separating them. This CDR3 has 12 amino acids. The CDR3 loop reads CASMWRGNEQFF. CDR3 in DNA: TGTGCCAGCATGTGGAGGGGCAATGAGCAGTTCTTC.

The rearrangement links TRBV6-2 or TRBV6-3 to TRBJ2-7; D unclear. The germline CDR1 and CDR2 sequences are MNHEY and SVGEGT. V shed 7 bases and J shed 3 bases, with 13 bases lying between them. CDR3 length: 13 residues. As DNA, the CDR3 is TGTGCCAGCAATCCCGAGACCTACTACGAGCAGTACTTC. This codes for CASNPETYYEQYF.

This clonotype appeared a few times. CDR3 coding DNA: TGTGCCAGCAACCCCGATACCCCCACAGATACGCAGTATTTT. Its protein product is CASNPDTPTDTQYF. The V gene is TRBV28, the J gene TRBJ2-3; D remains ambiguous. Trimming took off 7 bases at V and 2 bases at J, with 13 bases between the two ends. Germline CDR1 and CDR2: MDHEN and SYDVKM. The CDR3 loop spans 14 amino acids.

In the case of this clonotype: An end of the junction does not agree with germline; a read error may underlie this. The rearrangement uses TRBV6-1 and TRBJ2-4; D gene uncertain. Germline values: CDR1 MNHNS, CDR2 SASEGT. CDR3 length equals 15 residues. CDR3 sequence: CASNEPPLAKNIQYF. As DNA, the CDR3 is TGTGCCAGCAATGAACCCCCCCTAGCCAAAAACATTCAGTACTTC.

This chain uses TRBV4-1 with TRBJ2-1; D gene ambiguous. Trimming cost V 1 base and J 7 bases, with 11 bases left between them. Looked up from germline, CDR1 is MGHRA and CDR2 is YSYEKL. The CDR3 loop spans 14 amino acids. The CDR3 region is CASSQAVLWNEQFF. The CDR3 DNA reads as TGCGCCAGCAGCCAAGCGGTTCTTTGGAATGAGCAGTTCTTC.

The J gene is TRBJ1-4, the V gene TRBV2; D perhaps matches TRBD1 (5 bases). Trimming took 5 bases from V and 0 from J, leaving 19 bases between them. Germline V gene data show CDR1 as SNHLY and CDR2 as FYNNEI. The CDR3 has 18 residues. CDR3 nucleotide sequence: TGTGCCAGCAGTACCGAGTACAGGCGAGAAACAACTAATGAAAAACTGTTTTTT. Its translation: CASSTEYRRETTNEKLFF.

The chain combines TRBV4-3 with TRBJ1-5; maybe TRBD1 (6 bases). Germline V lookup: CDR1 LGHNA, CDR2 YSLEER. The CDR3 has 16 residues. Trimming shortened V by 4 bases and J by 4 bases, and 17 bases separated the two germline ends. Here the CDR3 reads CASSRLWGAGNQPQHF. CDR3 DNA sequence: TGCGCCAGCAGCCGCTTATGGGGGGCAGGGAATCAGCCCCAGCATTTT.

CDR3 sequence (DNA): TGTGCCACCAGCAGTCGGTCCTACAATGAGCAGTTCTTC. It translates to CATSSRSYNEQFF. The chain employs TRBV15 and TRBJ2-1; unclear D gene. Trimming shortened V by 3 bases and J by 1 base, and 4 bases separated the two germline ends. CDR3 length: 13 residues. Germline lookup yields CDR1 LNHNV and CDR2 YYDKDF (reference sequence).

The V call is TRBV2, the J call TRBJ1-6; D is undetermined. V was trimmed by 6 bases and J by 7 bases, leaving 7 bases between them. CDR3 length equals 12 residues. Germline-derived CDR1 and CDR2 are SNHLY and FYNNEI. Here the CDR3 DNA reads TGTGCCAGCAGGGACCAGAATTCACCCCTCCACTTT. Amino acid sequence: CASRDQNSPLHF.

The rearrangement uses TRBV6-2 or TRBV6-3 and TRBJ1-6; D gene uncertain. V lost 6 bases, J lost 10 bases, and 19 bases lay in between. CDR3 length: 15 amino acids. CDR1 is MNHEY and CDR2 is SVGEGT in the germline V gene. The DNA of the CDR3 is TGTGCCAGCAGAGCCCTCCCGGGCCAAGGATCACCCCTCCACTTT. Amino acids: CASRALPGQGSPLHF.

This rearrangement joins TRBV7-2 to TRBJ2-3, with D unresolved. Looked up from germline, CDR1 is SGHTA and CDR2 is FQGNSA. The CDR3 length is 13 residues. V shed 10 bases and J shed 4 bases, with 15 bases lying between them. CDR3 nucleotides: TGTGCCATCACCACCTCTGGGTCAGATACGCAGTATTTT. As protein: CAITTSGSDTQYF.

This clonotype was seen a handful of times. This chain joins TRBV7-2 and TRBJ2-3; 11 nucleotides line up with TRBD2. Losses at the gene ends were 2 bases for V and 5 bases for J; bases not matched to a gene: 3. The CDR3 is 15 residues long. Germline CDR1 and CDR2: SGHTA and FQGNSA. The CDR3 protein is CASSLTLAGGDTQYF. The CDR3 DNA reads TGTGCCAGCAGCTTAACTCTAGCGGGAGGAGATACGCAGTATTTT.

This clonotype came up a few times. The rearrangement links TRBV19 to TRBJ2-7; no clear D. Germline V lookup: CDR1 LNHDA, CDR2 SQIVND (reference sequence). This CDR3 region has 14 residues. V shed 5 bases and J shed 0 bases, with 11 bases lying between them. This CDR3 reads CASSPLWGSYEQYF. The CDR3 bases are TGTGCCAGTAGTCCCTTATGGGGCTCCTACGAGCAGTACTTC.

The V gene is TRBV18, the J gene TRBJ2-5; D may be TRBD2 (5 bases). The V end lost 3 bases, the J end lost 5 bases, and 10 bases lay between the germline ends. The CDR3 extends over 13 amino acids. CDR1 is KGHSH, CDR2 LQKENI, per germline. The chain's CDR3 is CASSPPGMETQYF. The CDR3 DNA reads as TGTGCCAGCTCACCCCCCGGGATGGAGACCCAGTACTTC.

The CDR3 nucleotides read TGTGCCAGCAGTTTAAATAGCGGAAACATTCAGTACTTC. Residues: CASSLNSGNIQYF. The gene calls are TRBV12-3 or TRBV12-4 and TRBJ2-4; weak D call: TRBD2 (6 bases). V lost 2 bases and J lost 6, with 8 bases in between. This CDR3 is 13 amino acids long.

CDR3 DNA: TGCGCCAGCAGCTTGGCAGCGGACAGCTCCTTACCTTTCTTT. Translation: CASSLAADSSLPFF. This chain connects TRBV5-1 to TRBJ1-1, with a possible D match to TRBD1 (6 bases). This CDR3 comprises 14 residues. V lost 0 bases to trimming and J lost 12 bases, with 18 bases between them. Per the germline V gene, CDR1 is SGHRS and CDR2 is YFSETQ.

This chain links TRBV4-2 with TRBJ2-7; 13 positions agree with TRBD2. The CDR3 sequence is 16 residues long. Germline CDR1 LGHNA, CDR2 YNFKEQ. The J segment lost 2 bases and the V segment lost 4 bases, leaving 5 bases of the junction unmatched. The CDR3 reads CASSPLTSGGAYEQYF. The CDR3, as DNA: TGTGCCAGCAGCCCCCTTACTAGCGGGGGGGCCTACGAGCAGTACTTC.